Sequencing of this T cell receptor (beta chain) was carried out in a study of cytomegalovirus exposure and HLA in healthy donors. Germline assignment: CDR1 GTSNPN and CDR2 SVGIG (reference sequence). V lost 3 bases and J 5 bases, leaving 13 bases between the germline ends. The CDR3 contains 13 residues. Broader study findings: Specific recognition of CMV antigens was confirmed in vitro for a few chains (all CMV-associated).

Healthy bone marrow donors formed the donor group. Amplification used 60 Vbeta primers and 13 Jbeta primers. The protocol was immunoSEQ multiplex PCR, while the TCRdb copy is restricted to in-frame clones and leaves out a portion. The table lists fewer than 200,000 clones, about 75% of them singletons, with roughly 7.5% in the top ten. About this clone: Its target is unknown.

Source material: PBMCs. J is TRBJ1-2 and V is TRBV30; perhaps TRBD1 as D (5 bases). The receptor was isolated from a male donor in good health and CMV-seropositive. The CDR3 DNA reads TGTGCCTGGAGCCTAGGGGTGCGTTATGGCTACACCTTC. The encoded protein is CAWSLGVRYGYTF.